This T cell receptor beta chain was sequenced for a study of T cell responses to AZD1222 COVID-19 vaccine. Only in-frame clones appear in the TCRdb table, and some are missing; sequencing was by immunoSEQ multiplex PCR. The sample lists approximately 120,000 clones; 93% were seen once. In regard to this clone: Its antigen is currently unknown.

Study results and limitations: Donors were largely white British and mainly female; clonal diversity was possibly underestimated. In the spike-specific TCR repertoire, nearly half reportedly target unmutated variant regions.

The sample was peripheral blood, taken on day 0 of AZD1222 vaccination. The receptor comes from an adult in good health.

The CDR3 protein is CASSDSIYGYTF. CDR3 coding DNA: TGTGCCAGCAGTGACTCCATCTATGGCTACACCTTC. The chain combines TRBV12-3 or TRBV12-4 with TRBJ1-2; D remains ambiguous. This CDR3 contains 12 residues. V lost 5 bases and J 4 bases, leaving 8 bases between the germline ends.